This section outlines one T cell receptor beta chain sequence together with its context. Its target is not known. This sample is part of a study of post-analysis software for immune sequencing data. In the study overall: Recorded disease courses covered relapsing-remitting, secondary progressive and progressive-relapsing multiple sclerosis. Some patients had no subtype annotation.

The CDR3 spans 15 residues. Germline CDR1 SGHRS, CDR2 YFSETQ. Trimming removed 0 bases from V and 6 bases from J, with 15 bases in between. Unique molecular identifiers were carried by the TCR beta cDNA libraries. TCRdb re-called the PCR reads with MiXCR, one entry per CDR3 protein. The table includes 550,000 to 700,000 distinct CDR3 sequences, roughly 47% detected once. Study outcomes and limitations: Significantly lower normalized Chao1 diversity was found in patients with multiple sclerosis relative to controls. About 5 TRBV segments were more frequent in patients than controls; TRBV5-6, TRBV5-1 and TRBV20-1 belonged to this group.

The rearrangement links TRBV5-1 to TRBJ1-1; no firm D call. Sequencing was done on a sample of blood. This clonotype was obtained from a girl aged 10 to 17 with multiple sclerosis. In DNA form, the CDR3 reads TGCGCCAGCAGCTTGGGTCAGGTATCTAGTTCTGAAGCTTTCTTT. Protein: CASSLGQVSSSEAFF.